The 5 T cell receptor beta chains given below trace back to one sample, sequenced in a study of cytomegalovirus exposure and HLA in healthy donors. Use of 60 Vbeta and 13 Jbeta primers characterized the PCR. Sequencing used immunoSEQ multiplex PCR; TCRdb keeps in-frame clones, though not all of them. The data hold 150,000 to 180,000 clones, with around 79% observed a single time. The sample consisted of PBMCs. The receptors were sampled from a man under 40 in good health and CMV-seropositive.

This rearrangement joins TRBV7-2 to TRBJ2-1; D is possibly TRBD2 (5 bases). Germline-derived CDR1 and CDR2 are SGHTA and FQGNSA. Trimming removed 5 bases at V and 5 bases at J, with 13 bases between. The CDR3 runs to 14 residues. The CDR3: CASSIRGSDNEQFF. CDR3 nucleotide sequence: TGTGCCAGCAGCATCCGCGGGTCCGACAATGAGCAGTTCTTC.

The rearrangement joins TRBV11-1 to TRBJ2-7, with D maybe TRBD1 (5 bases). Looked up from germline, CDR1 is SGHAT and CDR2 is FQDESV (reference sequence). The CDR3 is made up of 16 amino acids. Trimming left V 5 bases short and J 2 bases short, with 19 bases between. The CDR3 region has the DNA TGTGCCAGCAGCCCTACTGTCCAGGGAAGCCCCTACGAGCAGTACTTC. Translation: CASSPTVQGSPYEQYF.

The chain uses TRBV10-3 and TRBJ1-1; the D gene is possibly TRBD1 (6 bases). Deletions cut 5 bases from V and 1 base from J, with 8 bases between. The CDR3 consists of 13 residues. Germline V gene lookup returns CDR1 ENHRY and CDR2 SYGVKD. CDR3 in DNA: TGTGCCATCAGTAAGGGACAGAACACTGAAGCTTTCTTT. Translation: CAISKGQNTEAFF.

The V call is TRBV5-6, the J call TRBJ2-7, with TRBD2 identical over 9 bases. V shed 8 bases and J 1 base; nucleotides not matched to a gene: 7. This CDR3 contains 14 residues. The germline gives CDR1 SGHDT, CDR2 YYEEEE. CDR3 sequence reads: CASTDTSGSYEQYF. CDR3 DNA: TGTGCCAGTACCGACACTAGCGGGTCCTACGAGCAGTACTTC. Complete variable domain (other parts from reference TRBV5-6 and TRBJ2-7): DAGVTQSPTHLIKTRGQQVTLRCSPKSGHDTVSWYQQALGQGPQFIFQYYEEEERQRGNFPDRFSGHQFPNYSSELNVNALLLGDSALYLCASTDTSGSYEQYFGPGTRLTVT.

This sequence joins TRBV6-1 and TRBJ1-6, with a weak D call TRBD1 (6 bases). V was cut by 7 bases and J by 8 bases, with 12 bases left in between. This CDR3 region has 13 residues. CDR1 MNHNS and CDR2 SASEGT come from the germline V gene. CDR3 DNA sequence: TGTGCCAGCACCCAGGGGATCTATTCACCCCTCCACTTT. This codes for CASTQGIYSPLHF.